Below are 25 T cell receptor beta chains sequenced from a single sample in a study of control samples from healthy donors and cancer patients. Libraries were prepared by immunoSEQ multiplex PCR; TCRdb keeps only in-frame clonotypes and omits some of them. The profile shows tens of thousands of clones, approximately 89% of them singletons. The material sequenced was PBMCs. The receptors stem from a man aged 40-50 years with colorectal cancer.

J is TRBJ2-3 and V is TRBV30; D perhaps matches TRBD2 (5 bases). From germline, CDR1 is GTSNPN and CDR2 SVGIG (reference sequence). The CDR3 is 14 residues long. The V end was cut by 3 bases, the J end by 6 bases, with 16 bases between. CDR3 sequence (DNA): TGTGCCTGGAGCCCGTCCCTCGGCGGGGATACGCAGTATTTT. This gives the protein CAWSPSLGGDTQYF. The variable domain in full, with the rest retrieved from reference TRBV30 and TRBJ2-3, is SQTIHQWPATLVQPVGSPLSLECTVEGTSNPNLYWYRQAAGRGLQLLFYSVGIGQISSEVPQNLSASRPQDRQFILSSKKLLLSDSGFYLCAWSPSLGGDTQYFGPGTRLTVL.

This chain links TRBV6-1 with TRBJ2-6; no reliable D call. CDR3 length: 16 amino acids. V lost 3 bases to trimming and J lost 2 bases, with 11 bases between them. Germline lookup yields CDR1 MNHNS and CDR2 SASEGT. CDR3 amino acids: CASSDNIIPGANVLTF. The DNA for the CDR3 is TGTGCCAGCAGTGATAACATAATTCCTGGGGCCAACGTCCTGACTTTC.

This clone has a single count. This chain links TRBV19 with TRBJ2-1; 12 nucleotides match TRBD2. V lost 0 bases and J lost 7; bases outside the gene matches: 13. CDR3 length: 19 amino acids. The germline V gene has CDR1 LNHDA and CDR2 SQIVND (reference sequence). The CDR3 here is CASSIDGTARTSGTNEQFF. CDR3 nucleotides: TGTGCCAGTAGTATAGATGGGACAGCGAGGACTAGCGGGACAAATGAGCAGTTCTTC.

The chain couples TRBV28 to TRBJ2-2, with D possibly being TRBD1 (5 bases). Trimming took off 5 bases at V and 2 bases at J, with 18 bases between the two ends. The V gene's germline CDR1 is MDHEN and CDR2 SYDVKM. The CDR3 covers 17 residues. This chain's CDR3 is CASSPLNPDTNTGELFF. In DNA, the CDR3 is TGTGCCAGCAGTCCCCTCAACCCGGACACCAACACCGGGGAGCTGTTTTTT.

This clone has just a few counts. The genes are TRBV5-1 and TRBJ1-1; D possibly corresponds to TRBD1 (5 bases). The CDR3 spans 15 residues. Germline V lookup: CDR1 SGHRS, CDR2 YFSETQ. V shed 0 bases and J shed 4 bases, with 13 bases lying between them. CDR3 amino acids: CASSLAQGRVTEAFF. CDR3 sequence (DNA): TGCGCCAGCAGCTTGGCCCAGGGCCGTGTCACTGAAGCTTTCTTT.

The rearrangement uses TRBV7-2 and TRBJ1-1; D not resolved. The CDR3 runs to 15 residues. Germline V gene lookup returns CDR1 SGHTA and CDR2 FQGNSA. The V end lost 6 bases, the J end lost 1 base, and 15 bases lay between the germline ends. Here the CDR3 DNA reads TGTGCCAGCAGTTACTGGGTTCGGGCGAACACTGAAGCTTTCTTT. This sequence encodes CASSYWVRANTEAFF.

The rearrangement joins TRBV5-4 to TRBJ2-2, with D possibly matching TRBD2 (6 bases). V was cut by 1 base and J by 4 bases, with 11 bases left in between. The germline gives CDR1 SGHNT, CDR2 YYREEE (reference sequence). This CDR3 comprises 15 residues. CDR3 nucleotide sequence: TGTGCCAGCAGCTTGAGTCTAGCGAGCACCGGGGAGCTGTTTTTT. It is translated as CASSLSLASTGELFF.

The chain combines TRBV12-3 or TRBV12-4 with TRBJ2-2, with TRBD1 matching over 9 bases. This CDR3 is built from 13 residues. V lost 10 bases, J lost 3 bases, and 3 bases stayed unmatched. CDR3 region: CANRDRDTGELFF. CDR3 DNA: TGTGCCAACCGGGACAGGGACACCGGGGAGCTGTTTTTT.

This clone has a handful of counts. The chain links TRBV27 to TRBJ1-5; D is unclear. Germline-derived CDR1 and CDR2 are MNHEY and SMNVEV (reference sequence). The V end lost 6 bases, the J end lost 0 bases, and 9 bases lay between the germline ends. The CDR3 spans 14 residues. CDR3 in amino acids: CASRELLSNQPQHF. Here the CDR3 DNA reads TGTGCCAGCAGGGAATTGCTTAGCAATCAGCCCCAGCATTTT.

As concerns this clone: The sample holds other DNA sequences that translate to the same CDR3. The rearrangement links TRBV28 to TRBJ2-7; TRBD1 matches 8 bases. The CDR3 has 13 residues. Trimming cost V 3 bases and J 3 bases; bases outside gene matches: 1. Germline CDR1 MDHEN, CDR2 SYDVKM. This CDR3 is CASSFGQGYEQYF. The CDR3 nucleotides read TGTGCCAGCAGTTTTGGACAGGGCTACGAGCAGTACTTC. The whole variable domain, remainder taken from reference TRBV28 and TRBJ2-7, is DVKVTQSSRYLVKRTGEKVFLECVQDMDHENMFWYRQDPGLGLRLIYFSYDVKMKEKGDIPEGYSVSREKKERFSLILESASTNQTSMYLCASSFGQGYEQYFGPGTRLTVT.

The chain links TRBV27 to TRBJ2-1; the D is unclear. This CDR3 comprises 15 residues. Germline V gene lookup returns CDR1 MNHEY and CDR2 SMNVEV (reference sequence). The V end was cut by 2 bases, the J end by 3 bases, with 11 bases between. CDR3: CASSLGVGLYNEQFF. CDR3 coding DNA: TGTGCCAGCAGTTTAGGGGTAGGGCTCTACAATGAGCAGTTCTTC.

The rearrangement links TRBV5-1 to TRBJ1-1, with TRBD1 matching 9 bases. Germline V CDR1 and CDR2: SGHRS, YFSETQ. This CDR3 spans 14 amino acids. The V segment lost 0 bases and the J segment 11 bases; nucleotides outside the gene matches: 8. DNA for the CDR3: TGCGCCAGCAGCTTGGTTGATACAGGGGGCGATGCTTTCTTT. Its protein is CASSLVDTGGDAFF.

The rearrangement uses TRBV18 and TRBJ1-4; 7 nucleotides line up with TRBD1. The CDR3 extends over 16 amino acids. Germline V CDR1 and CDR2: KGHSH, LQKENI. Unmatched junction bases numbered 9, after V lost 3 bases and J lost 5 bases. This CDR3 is CASSPLTGLGNEKLFF. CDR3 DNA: TGTGCCAGCTCACCCCTGACAGGGTTGGGGAATGAAAAACTGTTTTTT.

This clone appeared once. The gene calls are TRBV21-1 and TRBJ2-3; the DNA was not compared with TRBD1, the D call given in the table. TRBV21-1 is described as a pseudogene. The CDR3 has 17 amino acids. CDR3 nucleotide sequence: TGTGCCAGCAGCAAAGCCTCACATGGGGGCGACACAGATACGCAGTATTTT. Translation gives CASSKASHGGDTDTQYF.

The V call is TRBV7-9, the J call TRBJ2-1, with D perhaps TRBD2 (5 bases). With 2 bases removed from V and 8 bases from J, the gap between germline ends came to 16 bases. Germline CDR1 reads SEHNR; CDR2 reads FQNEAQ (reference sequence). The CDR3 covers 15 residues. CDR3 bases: TGTGCCAGCAGCTTAACCTCCGGGATCGTCGATGAGCAGTTCTTC. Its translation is CASSLTSGIVDEQFF.

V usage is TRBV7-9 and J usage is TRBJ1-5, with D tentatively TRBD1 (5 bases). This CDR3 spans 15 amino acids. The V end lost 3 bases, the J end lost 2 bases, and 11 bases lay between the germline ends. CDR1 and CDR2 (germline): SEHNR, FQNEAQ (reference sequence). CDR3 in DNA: TGTGCCAGCAGCTTGACAGAATCGGGCAATCAGCCCCAGCATTTT. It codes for CASSLTESGNQPQHF.

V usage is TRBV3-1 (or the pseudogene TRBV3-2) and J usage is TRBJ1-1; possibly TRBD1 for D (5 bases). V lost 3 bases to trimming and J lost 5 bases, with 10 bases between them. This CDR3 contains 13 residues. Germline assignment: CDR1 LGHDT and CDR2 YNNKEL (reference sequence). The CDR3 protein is CASSQRGVTEAFF. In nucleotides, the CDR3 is TGTGCCAGCAGCCAGAGGGGCGTAACTGAAGCTTTCTTT.

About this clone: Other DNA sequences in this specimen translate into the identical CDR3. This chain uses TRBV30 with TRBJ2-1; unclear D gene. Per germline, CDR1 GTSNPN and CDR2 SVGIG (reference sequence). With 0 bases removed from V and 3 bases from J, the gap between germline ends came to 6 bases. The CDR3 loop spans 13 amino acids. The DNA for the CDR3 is TGTGCCTGGAGTGTGGGGTTCTACAATGAGCAGTTCTTC. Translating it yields CAWSVGFYNEQFF.

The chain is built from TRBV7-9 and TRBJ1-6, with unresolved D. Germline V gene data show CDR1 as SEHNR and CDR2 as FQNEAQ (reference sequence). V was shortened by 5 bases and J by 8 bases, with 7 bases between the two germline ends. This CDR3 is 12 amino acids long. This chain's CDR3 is CASSDFHSPLHF. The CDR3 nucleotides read TGTGCCAGCAGCGACTTTCATTCACCCCTCCACTTT.

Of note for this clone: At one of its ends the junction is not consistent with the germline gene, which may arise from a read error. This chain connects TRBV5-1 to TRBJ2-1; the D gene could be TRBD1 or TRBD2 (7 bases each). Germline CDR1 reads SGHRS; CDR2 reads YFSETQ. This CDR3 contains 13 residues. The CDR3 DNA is TGCGCCAGCAGCTTGTTCCCAGGGGGGGTCTGGGTCTTC. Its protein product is CASSLFPGGVWVF.

CDR3 bases: TGTGCCAGCAGTGACTGGGAAAGAAGGGACACTGAAGCTTTCTTT. Encoded protein: CASSDWERRDTEAFF. This chain uses TRBV2 with TRBJ1-1; D is uncertain. The CDR3 consists of 15 residues. V dropped 3 bases and J dropped 3 bases, with 14 bases sitting between them. Germline CDR1 reads SNHLY; CDR2 reads FYNNEI.

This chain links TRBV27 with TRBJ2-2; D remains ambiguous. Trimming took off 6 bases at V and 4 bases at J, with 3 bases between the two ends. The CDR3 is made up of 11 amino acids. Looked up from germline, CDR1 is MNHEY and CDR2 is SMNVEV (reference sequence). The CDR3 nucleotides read TGTGCCAGCAGCCGCACCGGGGAGCTGTTTTTT. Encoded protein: CASSRTGELFF.

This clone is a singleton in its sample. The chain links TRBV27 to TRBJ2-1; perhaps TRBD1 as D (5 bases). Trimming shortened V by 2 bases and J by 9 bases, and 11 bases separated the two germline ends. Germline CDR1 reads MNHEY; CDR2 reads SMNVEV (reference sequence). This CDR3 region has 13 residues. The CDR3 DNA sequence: TGTGCCAGCAGTTTAATAAGGGGAATTGAGCAGTTCTTC. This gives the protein CASSLIRGIEQFF.

The CDR3 reads CASRLVAGAQFF. The CDR3 DNA reads as TGTGCAAGTCGCTTAGTTGCCGGGGCGCAGTTCTTC. This chain joins TRBV12-2 and TRBJ2-1. TRBV12-2 is assigned pseudogene status. The CDR3 covers 12 residues.

The CDR3, as DNA: TGTGCCAGCAGGGAGGTCTACAATGAGCAGTTCTTC. Its translation is CASREVYNEQFF. The chain recombines TRBV28 with TRBJ2-1; a weak D match, TRBD2 (5 bases). Trimming left V 6 bases short and J 3 bases short, with 6 bases between. The CDR3 runs 12 residues. Per germline, CDR1 MDHEN and CDR2 SYDVKM.